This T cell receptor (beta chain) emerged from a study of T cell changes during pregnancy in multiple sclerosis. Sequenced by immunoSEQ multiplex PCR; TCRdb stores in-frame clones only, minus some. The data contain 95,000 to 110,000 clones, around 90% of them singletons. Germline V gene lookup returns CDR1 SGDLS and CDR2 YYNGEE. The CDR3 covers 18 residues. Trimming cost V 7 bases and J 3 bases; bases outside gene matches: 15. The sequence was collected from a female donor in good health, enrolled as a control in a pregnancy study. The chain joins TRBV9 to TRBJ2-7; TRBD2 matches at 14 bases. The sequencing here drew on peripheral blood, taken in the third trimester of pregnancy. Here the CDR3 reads CASPTGTSGGVPCYEQYF. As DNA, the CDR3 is TGTGCCAGCCCCACCGGGACTAGCGGGGGCGTTCCCTGCTACGAGCAGTACTTC.